The rows below give T cell receptor beta chains drawn from one sample of a study of identical twins' blood T cells. One entry per CDR3 protein results from TCRdb running MiXCR on the 5' RACE reads. In the table there are a few hundred thousand distinct CDR3 sequences, under 30% of which are singletons. The sample consisted of PBMCs. The receptors were gathered from a woman aged 18 to 50 in good health. Each CDR3 is given with its conserved first and last residue. A D gene is named only where the DNA matches it firmly. The listing skips clone size in some rows; elsewhere it reads once, few, many or a size class.

d_call j_call clone_size v_call cdr3_nt cdr3_aa
TRBD2 TRBJ2-7 many TRBV20-1 TGCAGTGCTAGAAAAGCCCTAGGACTAGCGGGTTTTTACGAGCAGTACTTC CSARKALGLAGFYEQYF
TRBD1 TRBJ1-6 few TRBV4-3 TGCGCCAGCAGCCAAGATGGGACAGCTAATAATTCACCCCTCCACTTT CASSQDGTANNSPLHF
. TRBJ2-3 many TRBV18 TGTGCCAGCTCACCACCTCAGGGCCAAACAGATACGCAGTATTTT CASSPPQGQTDTQYF
. TRBJ2-7 . TRBV12-3/TRBV12-4 TGTGCCAGCAGTACCGGACAGTCGTCCGAGCAGTACTTC CASSTGQSSEQYF
TRBD2 TRBJ2-1 few TRBV5-1 TGCGCCAGCAGGAGCGGACTAGCTGTGCTTACTGAGCAGTTCTTC CASRSGLAVLTEQFF
. TRBJ1-1 many TRBV6-8 TGTGCCAGCAGTTGCCTCCTGGGGCAGGGAAACACTGAAGCTTTCTTT CASSCLLGQGNTEAFF
. TRBJ1-3 . TRBV7-8 TGTGCCAGCAGCTTAGGGGTACGAAACACCATATATTTT CASSLGVRNTIYF
. TRBJ1-5 . TRBV12-3/TRBV12-4 TGTGCCAGCAGTTTGCGGGAGGAACAGCCCCGGCATTTT CASSLREEQPRHF
. TRBJ1-2 . TRBV6-5 TGTGCCAGCAGTTCCAAACTGGAGGGCTACACCTTC CASSSKLEGYTF
. TRBJ1-2 few TRBV14 TGTGCCAGCAGCCTACCGAGACTTGGGCATGGCTACACCTTC CASSLPRLGHGYTF
. TRBJ1-4 . TRBV2 TGTGCCAGCAGTGTTGGGCTCGGACTGTTAAAACTGTTTTTT CASSVGLGLLKLFF
TRBD1 TRBJ1-4 few TRBV25-1 TGTGCCACTAGACAGGGGGGTGAAAAACTGTTTTTT CATRQGGEKLFF
TRBD1 TRBJ1-1 few TRBV20-1 TGCAGTGCTAGAGGGCAGGGGGCGCGGACTGAAGCTTTCTTT CSARGQGARTEAFF
. TRBJ1-5 once TRBV7-2 TGTGCCAGCAGCTTAGACTCAAGGGCCCAGCATTTT CASSLDSRAQHF
. TRBJ2-1 few TRBV14 TGTGCCAGCAGCCAAGTACTAAGCGATGAGCAGTTCTTC CASSQVLSDEQFF
. TRBJ1-2 many TRBV5-1 TGCGCCAGCGCCTCGGAAGGATTTTATGGCTACACCTTC CASASEGFYGYTF